Listed below are T cell receptor beta chains from one sample, sequenced in a study of shared clonotypes between healthy human individuals. Sequencing was performed with immunoSEQ multiplex PCR; in TCRdb, only in-frame clones are kept and a portion is missing. The top ten hold more than 0.9% of the sample, which has over 1.4 million clones, roughly 95% seen once. Sequencing used naive CD4+ T cells sorted from blood. The receptors were sampled from a young man in good health. The CDR3 runs from the conserved cysteine through the conserved F or W. A D gene is named only where the DNA matches it firmly.

V: TRBV5-1
J: TRBJ2-1
D: NA
CDR3: CASSSGHEYEQFF
DNA: TGCGCCAGCAGCTCCGGGCATGAGTATGAGCAGTTCTTC

V: TRBV5-1
J: TRBJ2-3
D: NA
CDR3: CASRELPTDTQYF
DNA: TGCGCCAGCAGGGAACTCCCGACAGATACGCAGTATTTT

V: TRBV15
J: TRBJ2-7
D: NA
CDR3: CATSRRLVSYEQYF
DNA: TGTGCCACCAGCAGACGACTAGTCTCCTACGAGCAGTACTTC

V: TRBV14
J: TRBJ2-1
D: TRBD2
CDR3: CASSEGTRSEQFF
DNA: TGTGCCAGCAGCGAAGGGACTAGGAGTGAGCAGTTCTTC

V: TRBV19
J: TRBJ2-4
D: TRBD1
CDR3: CASRQGNIQYF
DNA: TGTGCCAGCCGACAGGGGAACATTCAGTACTTC

V: TRBV4-3
J: TRBJ1-2
D: NA
CDR3: CASTPGGLDYGYTF
DNA: TGCGCCAGCACCCCGGGGGGTTTGGACTATGGCTACACCTTC

V: TRBV5-4
J: TRBJ2-7
D: NA
CDR3: CASSRRDAYEQYF
DNA: TGTGCCAGCAGCCGCCGGGATGCCTACGAGCAGTACTTC

V: TRBV10-3
J: TRBJ2-7
D: TRBD2
CDR3: CAISQLAGNYEQYF
DNA: TGTGCCATCAGCCAACTAGCGGGAAACTACGAGCAGTACTTC

V: TRBV11-3
J: TRBJ2-2
D: TRBD2
CDR3: CASSPGLAGVTGELFF
DNA: TGTGCCAGCAGCCCGGGACTAGCGGGAGTCACCGGGGAGCTGTTTTTT

V: TRBV9
J: TRBJ2-3
D: NA
CDR3: CASSVVNTDTQYF
DNA: TGTGCCAGCAGCGTAGTTAACACAGATACGCAGTATTTT